The T cell receptor (beta chain) described here comes from a study of CD8 T cells in ankylosing spondylitis (dated by TCRdb to about 2017). For the study in its entirety: The study profiled T cell receptor beta repertoires in healthy donors and ankylosing spondylitis patients to find disease-linked TCR variants. The full study cohort was made up of 25 ankylosing spondylitis patients and more than 90 healthy donors. Samples of peripheral blood were taken, and for ankylosing spondylitis patients, synovial fluid was collected as well. The investigation overall reported the following: Some motif variants had previously been reported in the synovial fluid and blood of reactive arthritis patients, which suggests shared mechanisms of disease initiation. Blood from ankylosing spondylitis patients appeared to be characterized by a TCR beta motif made up of several highly homologous amino acid variants. The disease-linked clones were reported to be significantly enriched in matched synovial fluid samples from ankylosing spondylitis patients. In peripheral blood, the disease-linked clones were found at relatively low frequencies and had a CD8+ phenotype.

Reads for this sample came from an Illumina HiSeq 2500. Quantitative 5'-RACE with molecular barcodes was the method used to prepare the TCR beta libraries. In the source study's methods: To identify disease-linked TCR variants, a new computational method was used, one built on a probabilistic model of VDJ rearrangement. TCRdb reworked the public reads: Q25 trimming with fastp, MiXCR clone assembly, productive beta chains retained. Entries that share a CDR3 protein sequence are merged under the most common genes and DNA. In this record, the V and J calls reflect TCRdb's handling and not the investigators' own analysis. Here the sample has about 360,000 distinct CDR3 sequences; more than 20% occur a single time. The top ten clones comprise about 12% of the sample. This clonotype has just a few counts. Its antigen remains unidentified. Base qualities are not at hand, and no much larger clone is one base apart.

The germline V gene encodes CDR1 MGHDK and CDR2 SYGVNS. Measured from the cysteine to the phenylalanine, the CDR3 is 13 residues long. Kept here is only the CDR3 DNA, which spans 39 bases and is read in frame from base 1. Trimming removed 8 bases from V and 4 bases from J, leaving 14 bases between the germline ends. The source of this sequence is a male donor with ankylosing spondylitis or in good health (not recorded which). The sequence links TRBV25-1 to TRBJ1-1; a weak D assignment points to TRBD1 (5 bases agree). The material sequenced was blood, either unsorted or a sorted T cell fraction (not recorded which). The DNA is TGTGCCAGCTCCGGGACCCGAGGCACTGAAGCTTTCTTT. This is translated as CASSGTRGTEAFF.